Below are 14 T cell receptor beta chains sequenced from a single sample in a study of blood T cell repertoires in COVID-19. The assay was immunoSEQ multiplex PCR, and TCRdb's table has in-frame clones only and misses some. This repertoire shows about 36,000 clones, around 82% found once; its top ten account for 16%. The sequenced material came from peripheral blood. Every receptor here comes from a man in his 70s with acute or convalescent COVID-19.

The chain employs TRBV2 and TRBJ1-2; D gene unclear. Looked up from germline, CDR1 is SNHLY and CDR2 is FYNNEI. Deletions cut 4 bases from V and 1 base from J, with 7 bases between. The CDR3 is 13 amino acids. The CDR3 DNA reads as TGTGCCAGCAGTGGGAGTTTTAACTATGGCTACACCTTC. It specifies CASSGSFNYGYTF.

The gene calls are TRBV6-2 or TRBV6-3 and TRBJ1-2; 8 bases match TRBD1. The CDR3 totals 16 residues. V shed 2 bases, J shed 2 bases, and the junction held 7 bases outside the gene matches. Germline V lookup: CDR1 MNHEY, CDR2 SVGEGT. CDR3 DNA: TGTGCCAGCAGTTACGGGTACTACAGGGGGAACTATGGCTACACCTTC. Amino acid sequence: CASSYGYYRGNYGYTF.

V is TRBV7-6 and J is TRBJ2-7, with D possibly being TRBD1 (6 bases). Trimming stripped 5 bases from V and 3 bases from J, with 17 bases between. CDR1 is SGHVS, CDR2 FNYEAQ, per germline. This CDR3 is built from 15 residues. CDR3 in amino acids: CASSPQQGRNYEQYF. The CDR3 DNA follows: TGTGCCAGCAGCCCCCAGCAGGGGCGAAACTACGAGCAGTACTTC.

This rearrangement joins TRBV18 to TRBJ1-5; D might be TRBD1 (6 bases). V was trimmed by 5 bases and J by 2 bases, leaving 13 bases between them. CDR1 and CDR2 from the germline V gene are KGHSH and LQKENI. The CDR3 is 15 residues long. The CDR3 region has the DNA TGTGCCAGCTCAAGGGGGGGGGAAGGCAATCAGCCCCAGCATTTT. It specifies CASSRGGEGNQPQHF.

DNA of the CDR3: TGTGCCAGCAGCCGGGACTCAACGGATACGCAGTATTTT. Its translation is CASSRDSTDTQYF. The gene calls are TRBV12-3 or TRBV12-4 and TRBJ2-3, with D possibly matching TRBD2 (6 bases). This CDR3 has 13 amino acids. V was pared by 6 bases and J by 6 bases, with 13 bases between.

This clone turned up a few times. CDR3 in amino acids: CASSLAPRTGSYGYTF. CDR3 nucleotide sequence: TGTGCCAGCAGCTTAGCTCCCCGGACGGGGAGCTATGGCTACACCTTC. The chain combines TRBV7-6 with TRBJ1-2; D is uncertain. V lost 0 bases to trimming and J lost 4 bases, with 15 bases between them. Germline V gives CDR1 SGHVS, CDR2 FNYEAQ. This CDR3 is 16 amino acids long.

The chain is built from TRBV2 and TRBJ2-5, with D tentatively TRBD2 (6 bases). This CDR3 has 12 residues. V was cut by 7 bases and J by 6 bases, with 12 bases left in between. CDR1 SNHLY and CDR2 FYNNEI come from the germline V gene. The DNA of the CDR3 is TGTGCCAGCAATATAGCGGCAAAGACCCAGTACTTC. It yields the protein CASNIAAKTQYF.

This chain links TRBV12-5 with TRBJ1-5, with 9 bases lining up with TRBD1. Germline V CDR1 and CDR2: LGHNT, FRNRAP. The length of the CDR3 is 20 residues. After removal of 0 bases from V and 0 bases from J, the junction contained 12 bases not matched to a gene. The CDR3 DNA follows: TGTGCTAGTGGTTTGGTACGGATATGGACAGGGGATGATAGCAATCAGCCCCAGCATTTT. As protein: CASGLVRIWTGDDSNQPQHF.

The chain carries TRBV5-1 and TRBJ2-6; D unresolved. CDR3 length equals 16 residues. Trimming took 5 bases from V and 2 from J, leaving 14 bases between them. Germline V lookup: CDR1 SGHRS, CDR2 YFSETQ. The DNA of the CDR3 is TGCGCCAGCAGTATGAGAACGGGTACTGGGGCCAACGTCCTGACTTTC. Protein product: CASSMRTGTGANVLTF.

The chain links TRBV7-6 to TRBJ2-1; possibly TRBD1 for D (7 bases). Trimming left V 4 bases short and J 9 bases short, with 22 bases between. This CDR3 has 16 amino acids. Germline CDR1 is SGHVS and CDR2 is FNYEAQ. The CDR3 bases are TGTGCCAGCAGCTCACCCGACAGGGACGGGAGAGGTGAGCAGTTCTTC. Translation gives CASSSPDRDGRGEQFF.

This clone has a handful of counts. The CDR3 DNA is TGTGCCAGCAGTTTGAGCGATAGCAATCAGCCCCAGCATTTT. As protein: CASSLSDSNQPQHF. The chain uses TRBV27 and TRBJ1-5; no clear D. Trimming stripped 3 bases from V and 0 bases from J, with 6 bases between. Per germline, CDR1 MNHEY and CDR2 SMNVEV (reference sequence). The CDR3 has 14 amino acids.

Only one count was recorded for this clone. The chain's CDR3 is CASRPTRDSEQYF. DNA of the CDR3: TGTGCCAGTAGGCCAACTCGGGACTCCGAGCAGTACTTC. The gene calls are TRBV19 and TRBJ2-7; weak D call: TRBD2 (6 bases). The CDR3 has 13 residues. V was trimmed by 6 bases and J by 6 bases, leaving 15 bases between them. Germline CDR1 reads LNHDA; CDR2 reads SQIVND (reference sequence).

The chain employs TRBV20-1 and TRBJ1-5; perhaps TRBD1 as D (5 bases). With 3 bases removed from V and 5 bases from J, the gap between germline ends came to 20 bases. CDR3 length: 16 amino acids. The germline gives CDR1 DFQATT, CDR2 SNEGSKA (reference sequence). This chain's CDR3 is CSASRPAGGPYQPQHF. In nucleotides, the CDR3 is TGCAGTGCTAGTCGACCCGCGGGGGGACCCTATCAGCCCCAGCATTTT.

This chain connects TRBV4-1 to TRBJ1-2, with 8 bases that match TRBD1. CDR1 MGHRA and CDR2 YSYEKL come from the germline V gene. V dropped 6 bases and J dropped 2; count of bases not matched to a gene: 8. The CDR3 runs to 15 residues. The CDR3 reads CASRGGQGPNYGYTF. In nucleotides, the CDR3 is TGCGCCAGCAGGGGCGGACAGGGACCAAACTATGGCTACACCTTC.